This is a list of T cell receptor beta chains from one sample in a study of blood T cell repertoires in COVID-19. Measured with immunoSEQ multiplex PCR; TCRdb has only the in-frame clones, and not every one. Seen here are a few hundred thousand clones, around 90% observed once, and the top ten hold roughly 0.87%. The sample taken for sequencing was peripheral blood. The receptors were gathered from a man aged 18 to 29 with COVID-19, enrolled during active disease. Both conserved end residues are trimmed from each CDR3.

V: TRBV5-4
J: TRBJ2-2
length: 12
CDR3: ASSLRGVTGELF

V: TRBV30
J: TRBJ2-2
length: 12
CDR3: AWSTTGYTGELF

V: TRBV27
J: TRBJ2-3
length: 11
CDR3: ASSYSGGNTQY

V: TRBV9
J: TRBJ2-5
length: 15
CDR3: ASSVGAGTGGEETQY

V: TRBV25-1
J: TRBJ2-3
length: 15
CDR3: ASSEYHRGASTDTQY

V: TRBV6-5
J: TRBJ1-5
length: 12
CDR3: ASRKGAGNQPQH

V: TRBV19
J: TRBJ1-5
length: 12
CDR3: ATQGPGGHQPQH

V: TRBV2
J: TRBJ1-3
length: 11
CDR3: ASGRGAGNTIY

V: TRBV30
J: TRBJ1-5
length: 11
CDR3: AWSVSGNQPQH

V: TRBV27
J: TRBJ1-2
length: 14
CDR3: ASSSPKAGTGLGYT

V: TRBV7-8
J: TRBJ2-7
length: 11
CDR3: ASSSRTGLEQY

V: TRBV18
J: TRBJ1-4
length: 13
CDR3: ASSPETGGNEKLF

V: TRBV12-5
J: TRBJ2-1
length: 12
CDR3: ASGFRTLYNEQF

V: TRBV2
J: TRBJ2-5
length: 11
CDR3: ASRGDRQETQY

V: TRBV13
J: TRBJ1-2
length: 15
CDR3: ASSPTGGAFPNYGYT

V: TRBV18
J: TRBJ2-3
length: 13
CDR3: ASSPSAGSGDTQY

V: TRBV7-2
J: TRBJ2-7
length: 12
CDR3: ASSQGLAPYEQY

V: TRBV30
J: TRBJ2-5
length: 12
CDR3: AWSTDNIQETQY

V: TRBV11-2
J: TRBJ2-7
length: 13
CDR3: ASSPQTGVGPKQY

V: TRBV19
J: TRBJ2-1
length: 11
CDR3: ASSIYSGPEQF

V: TRBV28
J: TRBJ1-4
length: 12
CDR3: ASSQSQREGKLF

V: TRBV11-3
J: TRBJ2-7
length: 12
CDR3: ASSFGLAEYEQY

V: TRBV19
J: TRBJ2-2
length: 12
CDR3: ASRGTRGAGELF

V: TRBV6-4
J: TRBJ1-6
length: 13
CDR3: ASSDRTGMGSPLH

V: TRBV7-9
J: TRBJ1-1
length: 11
CDR3: ASSLGMDRDAF

V: TRBV7-9
J: TRBJ1-1
length: 13
CDR3: ASSAGFGADTEAF

V: TRBV24-1
J: TRBJ1-5
length: 12
CDR3: ATSETGTGGPQH

V: TRBV19
J: TRBJ1-1
length: 11
CDR3: ASSIGRATEAF